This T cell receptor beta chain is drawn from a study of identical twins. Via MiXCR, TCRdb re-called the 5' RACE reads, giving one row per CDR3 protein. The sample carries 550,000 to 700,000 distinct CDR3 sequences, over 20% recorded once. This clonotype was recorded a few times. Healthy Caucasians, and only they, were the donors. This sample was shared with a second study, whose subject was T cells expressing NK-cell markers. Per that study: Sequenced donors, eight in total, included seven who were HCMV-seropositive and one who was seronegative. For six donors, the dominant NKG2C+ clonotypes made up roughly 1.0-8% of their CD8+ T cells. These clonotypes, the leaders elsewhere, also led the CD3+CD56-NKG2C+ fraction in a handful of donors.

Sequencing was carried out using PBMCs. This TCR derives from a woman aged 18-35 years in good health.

CDR3 sequence reads: CASSWGTGSNQPQHF. CDR3 DNA sequence: TGTGCCAGCAGCTGGGGGACAGGTAGCAATCAGCCCCAGCATTTT. V and J are TRBV7-2 and TRBJ1-5; 8 bases line up with TRBD1. The CDR3 length is 15 residues. V was clipped by 4 bases and J by 0 bases; unmatched bases: 2. CDR1 is SGHTA and CDR2 is FQGNSA in the germline V gene. Looking up the rest from reference TRBV7-2 and TRBJ1-5 gives the full variable domain: GAGVSQSPSNKVTEKGKDVELRCDPISGHTALYWYRQSLGQGLEFLIYFQGNSAPDKSGLPSDRFSAERTGGSVSTLTIQRTQQEDSAVYLCASSWGTGSNQPQHFGDGTRLSIL.